Following are 29 T cell receptor beta chains from one sample sequenced in a study of shared clonotypes between healthy human individuals. Assay: immunoSEQ multiplex PCR; the TCRdb copy retains only in-frame clones and omits some. Here the sample spans about 1.9 million clones, 93% being singletons. As defined, naive CD8 cells were CD45RO-negative and positively selected for CCR7, with terminally differentiated effector memory CD45RA+ cells excluded. Sequenced material: naive CD8+ T cells from PBMCs. These receptor sequences come from a man aged 18 to 35 in good health. Some clones in this sample may be carry-over from other donors' samples.

The chain uses TRBV28 and TRBJ2-7; 11 nucleotides line up with TRBD1. In germline, CDR1 is MDHEN, CDR2 SYDVKM. After removal of 4 bases from V and 2 bases from J, the junction contained 7 bases not matched to a gene. CDR3 length: 16 amino acids. The CDR3 DNA sequence: TGTGCCAGCAGTTCTCGCCGGGACAGGGGGACCTACGAGCAGTACTTC. Translated, it gives CASSSRRDRGTYEQYF.

The J gene is TRBJ2-5, the V gene TRBV7-2, with a weak D call TRBD1 (6 bases). Germline CDR1 reads SGHTA; CDR2 reads FQGNSA. The V end lost 4 bases, the J end lost 3 bases, and 12 bases lay between the germline ends. CDR3 length equals 14 residues. The CDR3 region has the DNA TGTGCCAGCAGCTCAAGGACAGTTGAAGAGACCCAGTACTTC. As protein: CASSSRTVEETQYF.

This chain connects TRBV12-5 to TRBJ2-5; D possibly corresponds to TRBD1 (5 bases). Between the trimmed V and J ends, which lost 5 bases and 5 bases, there was a span of 12 bases. CDR1 and CDR2 from the germline V gene are LGHNT and FRNRAP. The CDR3 loop spans 13 amino acids. In DNA form, the CDR3 reads TGTGCTAGTGGTCTGGGGCCTGTGGAGACCCAGTACTTC. Translation gives CASGLGPVETQYF. Full variable domain (outside the CDR3, taken from reference TRBV12-5 and TRBJ2-5): DARVTQTPRHKVTEMGQEVTMRCQPILGHNTVFWYRQTMMQGLELLAYFRNRAPLDDSGMPKDRFSAEMPDATLATLKIQPSEPRDSAVYFCASGLGPVETQYFGPGTRLLVL.

The chain combines TRBV6-5 with TRBJ2-1, with D possibly called TRBD1 or TRBD2 (5 bases each). Trimming shortened V by 4 bases and J by 7 bases, and 17 bases separated the two germline ends. CDR3 length: 15 residues. Germline assignment: CDR1 MNHEY and CDR2 SVGAGI. The CDR3 sequence is CASSSGPSYRNEQFF. For the CDR3, the DNA is TGTGCCAGCAGTTCGGGACCTTCGTATAGGAATGAGCAGTTCTTC.

This rearrangement joins TRBV27 to TRBJ2-1; TRBD2 matches 12 bases. The CDR3 is 17 amino acids. J lost 5 bases, V lost 2 bases, and 7 bases had no gene match. The germline V gene encodes CDR1 MNHEY and CDR2 SMNVEV (reference sequence). The CDR3 reads CASSLVLAGGPNNEQFF. The CDR3 nucleotides are TGTGCCAGCAGTTTAGTGCTAGCGGGAGGGCCAAACAATGAGCAGTTCTTC.

Remarks on this clone: This sample includes further DNA sequences coding for the same CDR3. V is TRBV6-5 and J is TRBJ2-1; 7 bases agree with TRBD1. With 0 bases clipped from V and 1 base from J, the junction kept 3 bases outside the gene matches. There are 16 residues in the CDR3. CDR1 is MNHEY, CDR2 SVGAGI, per germline. CDR3 in amino acids: CASSYSAGGSYNEQFF. Here the CDR3 DNA reads TGTGCCAGCAGTTACTCGGCAGGGGGATCCTACAATGAGCAGTTCTTC.

The chain recombines TRBV19 with TRBJ2-1; 11 bases line up with TRBD2. V lost 0 bases and J lost 0; bases outside the gene matches: 10. The V gene's germline CDR1 is LNHDA and CDR2 SQIVND (reference sequence). The CDR3 has 20 amino acids. The CDR3 protein is CASSIDLGLAEYSSYNEQFF. The CDR3 DNA follows: TGTGCCAGTAGTATAGATTTGGGACTAGCGGAATATAGCTCCTACAATGAGCAGTTCTTC.

The chain has TRBV4-2 and TRBJ1-1; 7 positions agree with TRBD1. The CDR3 sequence is 14 residues long. Germline V gene lookup returns CDR1 LGHNA and CDR2 YNFKEQ. V was clipped by 0 bases and J by 7 bases; unmatched bases: 5. The CDR3 coding sequence is TGTGCCAGCAGCCAAGAGATTTGGGACAGTGAAGCTTTCTTT. This codes for CASSQEIWDSEAFF.

This clone was recorded only once. The chain combines TRBV6-5 with TRBJ2-1; 11 bases match TRBD2. The CDR3 runs to 15 residues. V trimming: 7 bases; J trimming: 3 bases; junction bases outside the gene matches: 5. Germline V gene lookup returns CDR1 MNHEY and CDR2 SVGAGI. CDR3 region: CASTETSGGYNEQFF. DNA of the CDR3: TGTGCCAGCACCGAAACTAGCGGGGGCTACAATGAGCAGTTCTTC.

The chain carries TRBV4-3 and TRBJ2-1; 15 nucleotides agree with TRBD2. CDR3 length equals 18 residues. Unmatched junction bases numbered 7, after V lost 0 bases and J lost 7 bases. From germline, CDR1 is LGHNA and CDR2 YSLEER. In DNA, the CDR3 is TGCGCCAGCAGCCAAGAACAGTCGGGACTAGCGGGAGGTAATGAGCAGTTCTTC. Encoded protein: CASSQEQSGLAGGNEQFF.

The chain carries TRBV7-8 and TRBJ2-5, with 13 bases matching TRBD2. The germline V gene encodes CDR1 SGHVS and CDR2 FQNEAQ. The length of the CDR3 is 16 residues. Trimming at V came to 5 bases and at J to 4 bases, leaving 7 bases not matched to a gene. The CDR3: CASSRGLAGVSETQYF. DNA of the CDR3: TGTGCCAGCAGCCGAGGACTAGCGGGAGTATCAGAGACCCAGTACTTC. Supplemented by reference TRBV7-8 and TRBJ2-5, the full variable domain reads GAGVSQSPRYKVAKRGQDVALRCDPISGHVSLFWYQQALGQGPEFLTYFQNEAQLDKSGLPSDRFFAERPEGSVSTLKIQRTQQEDSAVYLCASSRGLAGVSETQYFGPGTRLLVL.

V is TRBV11-3 and J is TRBJ2-1; 9 bases line up with TRBD2. V trimming: 0 bases; J trimming: 4 bases; junction bases outside the gene matches: 4. Per germline, CDR1 SGHNT and CDR2 YENEEA. This CDR3 is 16 amino acids long. In DNA, the CDR3 is TGTGCCAGCAGCTTAGATGCGGGAGGGTGGTACAATGAGCAGTTCTTC. Its protein is CASSLDAGGWYNEQFF.

The V call is TRBV30, the J call TRBJ2-1; the match to TRBD2 covers 8 bases. CDR3 length: 14 amino acids. Germline CDR1 reads GTSNPN; CDR2 reads SVGIG (reference sequence). V was clipped by 2 bases and J by 5 bases; unmatched bases: 5. CDR3 sequence: CAWSIAGGDNEQFF. The CDR3 nucleotides are TGTGCCTGGAGTATCGCGGGAGGAGACAATGAGCAGTTCTTC.

The CDR3 sequence is CASSILHRGLAGDLPYNEQFF. CDR3 in DNA: TGCGCCAGCAGCATATTGCACAGGGGACTAGCGGGAGACCTCCCCTACAATGAGCAGTTCTTC. This chain connects TRBV5-1 to TRBJ2-1, with TRBD2 matching over 14 bases. This CDR3 comprises 21 residues. Per the germline V gene, CDR1 is SGHRS and CDR2 is YFSETQ. Germline trimming cut 4 bases from V and 2 bases from J; bases unmatched to any gene: 17.

The rearrangement uses TRBV5-6 and TRBJ2-7; 8 positions agree with TRBD2. Germline lookup yields CDR1 SGHDT and CDR2 YYEEEE. CDR3 length: 16 residues. V was pared by 0 bases and J by 9 bases, with 14 bases of the junction left unmatched. The CDR3: CASSLASASGSWGQYF. The CDR3 DNA reads TGTGCCAGCAGCTTGGCCTCGGCTAGCGGGTCTTGGGGGCAGTACTTC.

The rearrangement uses TRBV29-1 and TRBJ2-3; 7 bases are shared with TRBD1. This CDR3 is built from 14 residues. Trimming removed 7 bases from V and 0 bases from J; junction bases left unmatched: 7. Germline loops: CDR1 SQVTM, CDR2 ANQGSEA. Written as DNA, the CDR3 is TGCAGCGCATTAGGGGACAGTAGCACAGATACGCAGTATTTT. This codes for CSALGDSSTDTQYF.

Only a few counts were recorded for this clone. The genes are TRBV19 and TRBJ1-1; 9 bases line up with TRBD1. The V segment lost 5 bases and the J segment 4 bases; nucleotides outside the gene matches: 5. CDR1 is LNHDA and CDR2 is SQIVND in the germline V gene (reference sequence). The length of the CDR3 is 14 residues. CDR3 bases: TGTGCCAGTAGTCCCCGACAGGGGGTCACTGAAGCTTTCTTT. Amino acid sequence: CASSPRQGVTEAFF. Together with reference TRBV19 and TRBJ1-1, the CDR3 gives the full variable domain: DGGITQSPKYLFRKEGQNVTLSCEQNLNHDAMYWYRQDPGQGLRLIYYSQIVNDFQKGDIAEGYSVSREKKESFPLTVTSAQKNPTAFYLCASSPRQGVTEAFFGQGTRLTVV.

The chain is built from TRBV28 and TRBJ2-7; possible D gene TRBD2, 6 bases. The CDR3 is made up of 14 amino acids. CDR1 and CDR2 (germline): MDHEN, SYDVKM. Trimming took 3 bases from V and 3 from J, leaving 12 bases between them. The CDR3 here is CASSLRGGRYEQYF. The CDR3 DNA follows: TGTGCCAGCAGTTTGCGGGGAGGTCGCTACGAGCAGTACTTC. Looking up the rest from reference TRBV28 and TRBJ2-7 gives the full variable domain: DVKVTQSSRYLVKRTGEKVFLECVQDMDHENMFWYRQDPGLGLRLIYFSYDVKMKEKGDIPEGYSVSREKKERFSLILESASTNQTSMYLCASSLRGGRYEQYFGPGTRLTVT.

This clone was picked up one time. The chain has TRBV19 and TRBJ2-5; D is uncertain. CDR1 is LNHDA, CDR2 SQIVND, per germline (reference sequence). The CDR3 totals 13 residues. V was pared by 3 bases and J by 0 bases, with 5 bases between. CDR3 amino acids: CASSMRHQETQYF. Written as DNA, the CDR3 is TGTGCCAGTAGTATGCGACACCAAGAGACCCAGTACTTC.

The chain recombines TRBV7-2 with TRBJ2-7, with TRBD1 identical over 7 bases. Germline assignment: CDR1 SGHTA and CDR2 FQGNSA. With V trimmed by 1 base and J by 4 bases, 4 bases remained unmatched. The CDR3 runs 14 residues. CDR3 nucleotides: TGTGCCAGCAGCTTAGTTGTACAGGGGTACGAGCAGTACTTC. Translation gives CASSLVVQGYEQYF.

CDR3 residues: CASSPRDSPLHF. In DNA form, the CDR3 reads TGCGCCAGCAGCCCCCGGGATTCACCCCTCCACTTT. The V call is TRBV5-1, the J call TRBJ1-6; D is unresolved. V was trimmed by 4 bases and J by 8 bases, leaving 7 bases between them. The CDR3 is made up of 12 amino acids. Germline V gene data show CDR1 as SGHRS and CDR2 as YFSETQ.

The J gene is TRBJ2-1, the V gene TRBV11-2; maybe TRBD2 (6 bases). This CDR3 is built from 17 residues. Germline values: CDR1 SGHAT, CDR2 FQNNGV. Trimming left V 6 bases short and J 6 bases short, with 24 bases between. The DNA for the CDR3 is TGTGCCAGCAGTCGGTTTGGGGGTTGGGCTAGCGTCAATGAGCAGTTCTTC. This sequence encodes CASSRFGGWASVNEQFF. The variable domain in full, with the rest retrieved from reference TRBV11-2 and TRBJ2-1, is EAGVAQSPRYKIIEKRQSVAFWCNPISGHATLYWYQQILGQGPKLLIQFQNNGVVDDSQLPKDRFSAERLKGVDSTLKIQPAKLEDSAVYLCASSRFGGWASVNEQFFGPGTRLTVL.

This clone was recorded once. The rearrangement joins TRBV9 to TRBJ2-1; a possible D gene is TRBD1 (5 bases). This CDR3 has 16 residues. Trimming took 1 base from V and 1 from J, leaving 12 bases between them. Per the germline V gene, CDR1 is SGDLS and CDR2 is YYNGEE. This CDR3 reads CASSVKGIGSYNEQFF. CDR3 in DNA: TGTGCCAGCAGCGTAAAGGGGATAGGGTCCTACAATGAGCAGTTCTTC.

The rearrangement joins TRBV19 to TRBJ2-7; D is unresolved. Germline assignment: CDR1 LNHDA and CDR2 SQIVND (reference sequence). Deletions cut 11 bases from V and 0 bases from J, with 14 bases between. There are 13 residues in the CDR3. CDR3 DNA: TGTGCCTGCCGAGCAGTTGACTCCTACGAGCAGTACTTC. Protein: CACRAVDSYEQYF.

To note about this clone: In the same sample, other DNA sequences code for this CDR3. J is TRBJ1-5 and V is TRBV6-1; 12 nucleotides match TRBD1. CDR3 size: 15 residues. Germline CDR1 is MNHNS and CDR2 is SASEGT. Unmatched junction bases numbered 3, after V lost 2 bases and J lost 7 bases. The CDR3 reads CASSEWGQGAQPQHF. The CDR3 DNA sequence: TGTGCCAGCAGTGAATGGGGACAGGGGGCGCAGCCCCAGCATTTT.

CDR3 loop: CASSVSSGEYNEQFF. DNA of the CDR3: TGTGCCAGCAGCGTTTCTAGCGGAGAGTACAATGAGCAGTTCTTC. V is TRBV7-9 and J is TRBJ2-1, with 7 bases fitting TRBD2. V dropped 5 bases and J dropped 4; count of bases not matched to a gene: 8. The CDR3 is 15 residues long. From germline, CDR1 is SEHNR and CDR2 FQNEAQ (reference sequence).

The gene calls are TRBV29-1 and TRBJ2-1, with no clear D. The CDR3 sequence is 12 residues long. Per the germline V gene, CDR1 is SQVTM and CDR2 is ANQGSEA. V lost 6 bases to trimming and J lost 9 bases, with 15 bases between them. This CDR3 is CSVMGPQREQFF. CDR3 sequence (DNA): TGCAGCGTGATGGGCCCGCAGCGTGAGCAGTTCTTC.

The chain recombines TRBV9 with TRBJ2-2, with a possible D match to TRBD2 (6 bases). Germline values: CDR1 SGDLS, CDR2 YYNGEE. V lost 1 base, J lost 3 bases, and 10 bases lay in between. The CDR3 is made up of 15 amino acids. The CDR3 nucleotides read TGTGCCAGCAGCGTATGGTCTAGCGACACCGGGGAGCTGTTTTTT. Amino acid sequence: CASSVWSSDTGELFF.

This clone was found once. The J gene is TRBJ2-7, the V gene TRBV11-2, with D unclear. This CDR3 comprises 12 residues. V was shortened by 4 bases and J by 9 bases, with 13 bases between the two germline ends. Germline CDR1 SGHAT, CDR2 FQNNGV. The CDR3 sequence: CASSWNLNGQYF. CDR3 coding DNA: TGTGCCAGCAGCTGGAACCTCAACGGGCAGTACTTC.